Each of the 30 T cell receptor beta chains below was sequenced from the same sample in a study of T cell changes during pregnancy in multiple sclerosis. Assay used: immunoSEQ multiplex PCR; TCRdb lists only in-frame clones, some missing. The sample yields tens of thousands of clones, more than 75% seen once. Sequencing used peripheral blood, obtained in the third trimester of pregnancy. The receptors shown here come from a female donor in good health, enrolled as a control in a pregnancy study.

This chain connects TRBV4-3 to TRBJ1-2, with TRBD1 matching over 7 bases. Trimming cost V 0 bases and J 4 bases; bases outside gene matches: 8. The CDR3 is 16 residues long. Germline CDR1 and CDR2: LGHNA and YSLEER. CDR3 in amino acids: CASSQDPGTASYGYTF. The CDR3 nucleotides read TGCGCCAGCAGCCAAGATCCAGGGACAGCGAGCTATGGCTACACCTTC.

The chain is built from TRBV6-6 and TRBJ2-7; the match to TRBD1 covers 8 bases. Germline CDR1 is MNHNY and CDR2 is SVGAGI (reference sequence). The trim removed 5 bases at V and 5 bases at J, leaving 5 bases unmatched. The CDR3 has 13 amino acids. CDR3 in amino acids: CASSGQGPDEQYF. The DNA for the CDR3 is TGTGCCAGCAGTGGACAGGGTCCCGACGAGCAGTACTTC.

V is TRBV6-5 and J is TRBJ1-2; D possibly corresponds to TRBD1 (6 bases). The V end lost 0 bases, the J end lost 4 bases, and 9 bases lay between the germline ends. Germline-derived CDR1 and CDR2 are MNHEY and SVGAGI. The CDR3 loop spans 14 amino acids. The CDR3 spells CASSYSTGIYGYTF. DNA of the CDR3: TGTGCCAGCAGTTACTCCACAGGGATCTATGGCTACACCTTC.

The gene calls are TRBV7-9 and TRBJ2-5; 12 bases map to TRBD1. V was pared by 8 bases and J by 5 bases, with 9 bases of the junction left unmatched. The CDR3 extends over 15 amino acids. The germline CDR1 and CDR2 sequences are SEHNR and FQNEAQ (reference sequence). The CDR3 coding sequence is TGTGCCAGCGCAATACGGGGACAGGGGGCGGAGACCCAGTACTTC. It yields the protein CASAIRGQGAETQYF.

The rearrangement uses TRBV2 and TRBJ2-3, with TRBD2 matching 16 bases. The CDR3 is 18 residues long. The V gene's germline CDR1 is SNHLY and CDR2 FYNNEI. Trimming took 8 bases from V and 2 from J; bases not matched to a gene: 10. The CDR3 spells CASWSRGLAGGPTDTQYF. CDR3 sequence (DNA): TGTGCCAGCTGGTCCCGGGGACTAGCGGGGGGGCCCACAGATACGCAGTATTTT.

This clone has just a few counts. The chain links TRBV7-3 to TRBJ1-1; D gene ambiguous. The CDR3 is 13 residues long. CDR1 is SGHTA, CDR2 FQGTGA, per germline. Trimming left V 5 bases short and J 4 bases short, with 11 bases between. The CDR3 region has the DNA TGTGCCAGCAGCGTGCAGGAGGGCACTGAAGCTTTCTTT. The encoded protein is CASSVQEGTEAFF. Variable domain in full (rest from reference TRBV7-3 and TRBJ1-1): GAGVSQTPSNKVTEKGKYVELRCDPISGHTALYWYRQSLGQGPEFLIYFQGTGAADDSGLPNDRFFAVRPEGSVSTLKIQRTERGDSAVYLCASSVQEGTEAFFGQGTRLTVV.

This rearrangement joins TRBV6-5 to TRBJ2-7; 11 bases map to TRBD1. Germline values: CDR1 MNHEY, CDR2 SVGAGI. J gave up 2 bases and V 6 bases, and 0 bases lay outside the gene matches. The CDR3 spans 13 residues. The CDR3 here is CASRGQGAYEQYF. The CDR3 DNA is TGTGCCAGCAGGGGACAGGGGGCCTACGAGCAGTACTTC.

A remark on this clone: Other DNA sequences within the sample encode an identical CDR3. The rearrangement joins TRBV18 to TRBJ1-2; 7 nucleotides line up with TRBD1. Germline trimming cut 6 bases from V and 8 bases from J; bases unmatched to any gene: 9. CDR1 and CDR2 from the germline V gene are KGHSH and LQKENI. This CDR3 comprises 13 residues. The chain's CDR3 is CASSPDRDGGYTF. CDR3 in DNA: TGTGCCAGCTCGCCTGACAGGGATGGCGGCTACACCTTC. The full variable domain, in which reference TRBV18 and TRBJ1-2 provide the parts outside the CDR3, is NAGVMQNPRHLVRRRGQEARLRCSPMKGHSHVYWYRQLPEEGLKFMVYLQKENIIDESGMPKERFSAEFPKEGPSILRIQQVVRGDSAAYFCASSPDRDGGYTFGSGTRLTVV.

The chain has TRBV27 and TRBJ1-1; D possibly corresponds to TRBD1 (5 bases). Trimming stripped 4 bases from V and 1 base from J, with 10 bases between. The germline CDR1 and CDR2 sequences are MNHEY and SMNVEV (reference sequence). This CDR3 contains 14 residues. CDR3 nucleotide sequence: TGTGCCAGCAGTTCAGGGTCTGGGAACACTGAAGCTTTCTTT. Its protein is CASSSGSGNTEAFF.

The V gene is TRBV18, the J gene TRBJ2-1; TRBD2 is a possible D gene (5 bases). The germline V gene encodes CDR1 KGHSH and CDR2 LQKENI. Deletions cut 0 bases from V and 7 bases from J, with 7 bases between. The CDR3 sequence is 13 residues long. CDR3 DNA: TGTGCCAGCTCACCACCGTCGGGGAATGAGCAGTTCTTC. It codes for CASSPPSGNEQFF.

V and J are TRBV28 and TRBJ2-3; the D gene is possibly TRBD1 (6 bases). Trimming took off 3 bases at V and 7 bases at J, with 11 bases between the two ends. This CDR3 is 13 amino acids long. Germline V gene lookup returns CDR1 MDHEN and CDR2 SYDVKM. The CDR3: CASSFRDTYTQYF. The DNA for the CDR3 is TGTGCCAGCAGTTTCAGGGACACTTATACGCAGTATTTT.

This sequence joins TRBV9 and TRBJ2-1, with TRBD2 matching 7 bases. The CDR3 extends over 16 amino acids. The J segment lost 5 bases and the V segment lost 0 bases, leaving 8 bases of the junction unmatched. Germline V gives CDR1 SGDLS, CDR2 YYNGEE. CDR3 nucleotide sequence: TGTGCCAGCAGCGTAGCGGGGGGTGCGGGGAACAATGAGCAGTTCTTC. Its translation: CASSVAGGAGNNEQFF.

This chain uses TRBV19 with TRBJ2-7; TRBD2 aligns across 8 bases. This CDR3 contains 14 residues. Trimming cost V 5 bases and J 2 bases; bases outside gene matches: 5. The germline CDR1 and CDR2 sequences are LNHDA and SQIVND (reference sequence). The CDR3 spells CASSDSGGPYEQYF. The DNA for the CDR3 is TGTGCCAGTAGTGACAGCGGGGGTCCCTACGAGCAGTACTTC.

This clone was counted a few times. The chain employs TRBV9 and TRBJ2-2; weak D call: TRBD2 (5 bases). The CDR3 runs 14 residues. V dropped 1 base and J dropped 5 bases, with 9 bases sitting between them. Germline lookup yields CDR1 SGDLS and CDR2 YYNGEE. The CDR3 sequence: CASSVSSGTGELFF. The DNA of the CDR3 is TGTGCCAGCAGCGTATCGTCGGGAACCGGGGAGCTGTTTTTT.

The gene calls are TRBV10-2 and TRBJ2-1; D gene ambiguous. V lost 7 bases and J 0 bases, leaving 10 bases between the germline ends. There are 14 residues in the CDR3. CDR1 and CDR2 from the germline V gene are WSHSY and SAAADI. The CDR3 sequence: CASIYGSSYNEQFF. CDR3 nucleotide sequence: TGCGCCAGCATTTACGGTAGCTCCTACAATGAGCAGTTCTTC.

The chain has TRBV19 and TRBJ1-1; TRBD1 might be the D (5 bases). CDR3 size: 15 residues. Trimming removed 6 bases at V and 6 bases at J, with 20 bases between. CDR1 and CDR2 from the germline V gene are LNHDA and SQIVND (reference sequence). The CDR3 nucleotides are TGTGCCAGTAGCCAGCGGGACTTCCCGGTGGCTGAAGCTTTCTTT. Translated, it gives CASSQRDFPVAEAFF.

The chain uses TRBV7-2 and TRBJ2-7; D unclear. The length of the CDR3 is 12 residues. Trimming left V 5 bases short and J 5 bases short, with 10 bases between. Germline loops: CDR1 SGHTA, CDR2 FQGNSA. DNA of the CDR3: TGTGCCAGCAGCCCCGAGGCCCACGAGCAGTACTTC. It specifies CASSPEAHEQYF.

The J gene is TRBJ1-4, the V gene TRBV7-2, with TRBD1 matching 7 bases. The germline V gene has CDR1 SGHTA and CDR2 FQGNSA. The CDR3 has 15 amino acids. With V trimmed by 5 bases and J by 5 bases, 8 bases remained unmatched. The CDR3 here is CASSAGQAGNEKLFF. The DNA of the CDR3 is TGTGCCAGCAGCGCCGGACAGGCGGGGAATGAAAAACTGTTTTTT.

V usage is TRBV4-3 and J usage is TRBJ1-1; 7 nucleotides align to TRBD1. Germline V CDR1 and CDR2: LGHNA, YSLEER. V lost 3 bases, J lost 1 base, and 2 bases stayed unmatched. The length of the CDR3 is 14 residues. CDR3 region: CASSHNRGNTEAFF. The CDR3 region has the DNA TGCGCCAGCAGCCACAACAGGGGGAACACTGAAGCTTTCTTT.

This sequence joins TRBV4-2 and TRBJ1-2; no clear D gene. The CDR3 extends over 14 amino acids. Trimming took 1 base from V and 4 from J, leaving 10 bases between them. The germline V gene has CDR1 LGHNA and CDR2 YNFKEQ. The CDR3 nucleotides read TGTGCCAGCAGCCAAGGGGCTATTAGCTATGGCTACACCTTC. It codes for CASSQGAISYGYTF.

This chain links TRBV5-4 with TRBJ2-1, with 9 bases matching TRBD1. The CDR3 has 15 residues. Germline trimming cut 3 bases from V and 6 bases from J; bases unmatched to any gene: 7. The germline gives CDR1 SGHNT, CDR2 YYREEE (reference sequence). CDR3 DNA sequence: TGTGCCAGCAGCTACGGACAGGGGTCTAGCAATGAGCAGTTCTTC. Its protein product is CASSYGQGSSNEQFF.

This chain links TRBV14 with TRBJ2-7; D gene ambiguous. Germline CDR1 and CDR2: SGHDN and FVKESK. With 4 bases removed from V and 1 base from J, the gap between germline ends came to 8 bases. The CDR3 is 13 residues long. CDR3 sequence: CASSRSRSYEQYF. CDR3 coding DNA: TGTGCCAGCAGCCGATCTAGATCCTACGAGCAGTACTTC.

The sample holds a few counts of this clone. V and J are TRBV7-9 and TRBJ1-5; possibly TRBD1 for D (6 bases). Trimming took off 5 bases at V and 3 bases at J, with 17 bases between the two ends. The germline CDR1 and CDR2 sequences are SEHNR and FQNEAQ (reference sequence). The CDR3 extends over 16 amino acids. CDR3 nucleotide sequence: TGTGCCAGCAGCATCCTTCGAGGGACACCCAATCAGCCCCAGCATTTT. Its protein is CASSILRGTPNQPQHF.

The genes are TRBV4-1 and TRBJ2-3, with D tentatively TRBD2 (7 bases). Per the germline V gene, CDR1 is MGHRA and CDR2 is YSYEKL. There are 15 residues in the CDR3. V dropped 6 bases and J dropped 5 bases, with 18 bases sitting between them. CDR3 region: CASRSGGGRGDTQYF. The CDR3 nucleotides are TGCGCCAGCAGGAGTGGGGGGGGCCGCGGAGATACGCAGTATTTT.

The gene calls are TRBV25-1 and TRBJ2-1; tentatively, D is TRBD1 (6 bases). Germline values: CDR1 MGHDK, CDR2 SYGVNS. The CDR3 loop spans 15 amino acids. V was trimmed by 4 bases and J by 6 bases, leaving 16 bases between them. CDR3 coding DNA: TGTGCCAGCAGTGCCCAAGCCTCAGGGGCCAATGAGCAGTTCTTC. As protein: CASSAQASGANEQFF. The full variable domain, rest sourced from reference TRBV25-1 and TRBJ2-1, is EADIYQTPRYLVIGTGKKITLECSQTMGHDKMYWYQQDPGMELHLIHYSYGVNSTEKGDLSSESTVSRIRTEHFPLTLESARPSHTSQYLCASSAQASGANEQFFGPGTRLTVL.

CDR3 residues: CASSRLSSYNSPLHF. The CDR3 nucleotides read TGTGCCAGCTCGAGGTTAAGCTCCTATAATTCACCCCTCCACTTT. V is TRBV5-4 and J is TRBJ1-6; D not resolved. V lost 7 bases and J 0 bases, leaving 11 bases between the germline ends. CDR3 length equals 15 residues. Germline V lookup: CDR1 SGHNT, CDR2 YYREEE (reference sequence).

The chain carries TRBV27 and TRBJ2-5, with TRBD1 matching over 8 bases. The V gene end was trimmed by 5 bases and the J gene end by 2 bases; junction bases not matched to a gene: 7. Germline V gives CDR1 MNHEY, CDR2 SMNVEV (reference sequence). The CDR3 has 15 residues. As DNA, the CDR3 is TGTGCCAGCAGTATGAGACAGGGGCCACAAGAGACCCAGTACTTC. Translating it yields CASSMRQGPQETQYF.

This clone was observed once. The chain uses TRBV28 and TRBJ2-7, with 11 bases fitting TRBD2. The CDR3 is 14 residues long. Looked up from germline, CDR1 is MDHEN and CDR2 is SYDVKM. Trimming cost V 8 bases and J 12 bases; bases outside gene matches: 15. CDR3 residues: CASVPLIAGGARYF. The CDR3 nucleotides read TGTGCCAGCGTCCCCCTAATAGCGGGGGGGGCCAGGTACTTC. Supplemented by reference TRBV28 and TRBJ2-7, the full variable domain reads DVKVTQSSRYLVKRTGEKVFLECVQDMDHENMFWYRQDPGLGLRLIYFSYDVKMKEKGDIPEGYSVSREKKERFSLILESASTNQTSMYLCASVPLIAGGARYFGPGTRLTVT.

The chain uses TRBV6-6 and TRBJ2-1; 14 bases are shared with TRBD2. V was clipped by 5 bases and J by 8 bases; unmatched bases: 8. The CDR3 length is 16 residues. Germline assignment: CDR1 MNHNY and CDR2 SVGAGI (reference sequence). The CDR3, as DNA: TGTGCCAGCAGTCCCCGGACTAGCGGGGGGCGCGATGAGCAGTTCTTC. Translating gives CASSPRTSGGRDEQFF.

This chain uses TRBV7-6 with TRBJ1-2, with 9 bases fitting TRBD1. Germline V CDR1 and CDR2: SGHVS, FNYEAQ. The CDR3 spans 15 residues. Trimming at V came to 5 bases and at J to 5 bases, leaving 9 bases not matched to a gene. Here the CDR3 reads CASSPQGAGEYGYTF. CDR3 nucleotides: TGTGCCAGCAGCCCACAGGGGGCGGGAGAGTATGGCTACACCTTC.